Below are 28 T cell receptor beta chains sequenced from a single sample in a study of tumor and adjacent non-tumor tissue in lung cancer. No cell sorting was done before RNA was extracted from the tissue. Three rounds of nested PCR, following a modified ARM-PCR protocol, produced the TCRbeta library. TCRdb reprocessed the multiplex PCR reads with MiXCR, giving one entry per CDR3 protein. The sample contains 100,000 to 120,000 distinct CDR3 sequences, over 70% of which appear only once. Sequenced: lung tumor tissue. All receptors derive from an older man with non-small cell lung cancer.

In its sample, this clonotype was seen once. The rearrangement links TRBV29-1 to TRBJ2-5; D may be TRBD1 (6 bases). The V gene lost 7 bases and the J gene lost 13 bases, with 34 bases spanning the gap. Per germline, CDR1 SQVTM and CDR2 ANQGSEA. The length of the CDR3 is 16 residues. The CDR3 reads CSAKPYIQTGQETWYF. The CDR3 coding sequence is TGCAGCGCCAAGCCCTATATCCAGACAGGTCAAGAGACCTGGTACTTC.

V and J are TRBV4-3 and TRBJ2-1; 11 bases are a match to TRBD2. This CDR3 is built from 16 residues. Germline values: CDR1 LGHNA, CDR2 YSLEER. V lost 8 bases, J lost 13 bases, and 19 bases stayed unmatched. The CDR3 loop reads CASGLKTSGMINEQFF. The CDR3 DNA reads as TGCGCCAGCGGCCTAAAGACTAGCGGGATGATAAACGAACAGTTCTTC.

This clonotype is a singleton in its sample. The junction shows a germline mismatch at one end, possibly a read error. V and J are TRBV11-1 and TRBJ2-1; possibly TRBD1 for D (5 bases). Germline CDR1 reads SGHAT; CDR2 reads FQDESV (reference sequence). CDR3 length: 14 amino acids. This chain's CDR3 is CACSLVTRVDEQLF. CDR3 nucleotides: TGTGCCTGCAGCTTAGTTACCAGGGTCGATGAGCAGTTATTC. Full variable domain (remainder filled in from reference TRBV11-1 and TRBJ2-1): EAEVAQSPRYKITEKSQAVAFWCDPISGHATLYWYRQILGQGPELLVQFQDESVVDDSQLPKDRFSAERLKGVDSTLKIQPAELGDSAMYLCACSLVTRVDEQLFGPGTRLTVL.

In the case of this clonotype: Sequence at one end of the junction differs from germline and may be a read error. The CDR3 region is CASISSGTSNEKLFF. CDR3 bases: TGTGCCAGCATCAGCAGTGGGACAAGTAATGAGAAACTGTTTTTT. V and J are TRBV11-2 and TRBJ1-4; possibly TRBD1 for D (6 bases). CDR1 SGHAT and CDR2 FQNNGV come from the germline V gene. The CDR3 consists of 15 residues.

Only one count was recorded for this clonotype. A much larger clone lies one base from this, so it may be a read error. The CDR3 nucleotides are TGTGCCAGCAGCTTATCCTCGTTAGGAATTCACTATGGCTACACCTTC. The encoded protein is CASSLSSLGIHYGYTF. The chain uses TRBV7-8 and TRBJ1-2; no clear D gene. V was shortened by 2 bases and J by 3 bases, with 16 bases between the two germline ends. The V gene's germline CDR1 is SGHVS and CDR2 FQNEAQ. The CDR3 covers 16 residues. The whole variable domain, remainder taken from reference TRBV7-8 and TRBJ1-2, is GAGVSQSPRYKVAKRGQDVALRCDPISGHVSLFWYQQALGQGPEFLTYFQNEAQLDKSGLPSDRFFAERPEGSVSTLKIQRTQQEDSAVYLCASSLSSLGIHYGYTFGSGTRLTVV.

Points on this clonotype: An end of the junction does not agree with germline; a read error may underlie this. This sequence joins TRBV11-2 and TRBJ2-7, with a possible D match to TRBD2 (5 bases). The CDR3 spans 14 residues. Germline V CDR1 and CDR2: SGHAT, FQNNGV. The DNA for the CDR3 is TGTGCCATCAGCATAAACCCCGGAGGACCCGAGCAGTACTTC. This translates into CAISINPGGPEQYF.

A word on this clonotype: Given the absence of the conserved phenylalanine or tryptophan at the CDR3 end, a read error is likely. It is unclear where the CDR3 begins or ends on the DNA, so no DNA is shown, and the CDR3 is as TCRdb lists it. This chain links TRBV11-3 with TRBJ1-1; the table's D call TRBD1 went unverified against the DNA. Germline loops: CDR1 SGHNT, CDR2 YENEEA. From its first to its last residue, the CDR3 has 16 amino acids. The chain's CDR3 is CASSLKTGWMNNEVFI.

In the case of this clonotype: Sequence at one end of the junction differs from germline and may be a read error. The chain employs TRBV24-1 and TRBJ2-1; TRBD1 aligns across 10 bases. CDR1 KGHDR and CDR2 SFDVKD come from the germline V gene. CDR3 length equals 14 residues. CDR3 nucleotides: TGTGCTACCAGAGACAGGGGGCGGGTCAATGAGCAGTTCTTC. Its translation is CATRDRGRVNEQFF.

Of note for this clonotype: Compared with germline, one end of the junction differs, possibly owing to a read error. The chain employs TRBV12-3 or TRBV12-4 and TRBJ1-5; 8 positions match TRBD1. CDR3 size: 13 residues. Here the CDR3 DNA reads TGTGCCAGCAGGGTGACAGGGGCTCAGCCCCAGAATTTT. Translating it yields CASRVTGAQPQNF.

Of note for this clonotype: A read error may account for a junction end that differs from germline. V is TRBV29-1 and J is TRBJ2-1, with 11 bases matching TRBD1. The CDR3 spans 14 residues. Germline V gives CDR1 SQVTM, CDR2 ANQGSEA. The CDR3 DNA follows: TGCGGCGTTGGTAGAGGACAGGGGGCCTATGAGCAGTTCTTC. Protein product: CGVGRGQGAYEQFF.

Comments on this clonotype: The junction shows a germline mismatch at one end, possibly a read error. CDR3 nucleotides: TGTGCCATCAGTGTCAGCACGGATACGCAGTATTTT. Residues: CAISVSTDTQYF. The chain has TRBV10-3 and TRBJ2-3; D unresolved. Germline V gene data show CDR1 as ENHRY and CDR2 as SYGVKD. This CDR3 is 12 amino acids long.

A remark on this clonotype: The junction does not match germline at one end; this may be a read error. This chain connects TRBV4-1 to TRBJ2-1, with 8 positions matching TRBD2. The CDR3 loop spans 16 amino acids. CDR1 is MGHRA and CDR2 is YSYEKL in the germline V gene. CDR3 residues: CAGSRTGTRANSEQFF. CDR3 DNA sequence: TGCGCCGGCAGTCGAACCGGGACTAGGGCAAACAGTGAGCAGTTCTTC.

A remark on this clonotype: A read error may produce the germline difference seen at one junction end. The rearrangement links TRBV4-3 to TRBJ2-2, with D possibly matching TRBD2 (5 bases). The length of the CDR3 is 14 residues. In germline, CDR1 is LGHNA, CDR2 YSLEER. The CDR3 loop is CASSQLINTGEPFF. As DNA, the CDR3 is TGCGCCAGCAGCCAATTGATCAACACCGGGGAGCCGTTTTTT.

The chain has TRBV10-3 and TRBJ2-2; D call uncertain. The germline V gene has CDR1 ENHRY and CDR2 SYGVKD. CDR3 length: 15 amino acids. V lost 0 bases and J lost 4, with 9 bases in between. CDR3 amino acids: CAISESQDATGELFF. The CDR3 nucleotides are TGTGCCATCAGTGAGTCTCAGGACGCCACCGGGGAGCTGTTTTTT.

J is TRBJ2-5 and V is TRBV12-3 or TRBV12-4, with 10 bases aligning to TRBD2. The CDR3 runs to 15 residues. Trimming cost V 7 bases and J 13 bases; bases outside gene matches: 18. CDR3 in amino acids: CASNGLAGVVETRYF. CDR3 bases: TGTGCCAGCAACGGGCTAGCGGGAGTGGTGGAGACCAGGTACTTC.

Points on this clonotype: One junction end does not reproduce the germline sequence, and a read error may be involved. The rearrangement links TRBV4-1 to TRBJ1-1; D is undetermined. CDR3 length equals 11 residues. Per the germline V gene, CDR1 is MGHRA and CDR2 is YSYEKL. The CDR3 spells CACRQGGEAFF. The CDR3, as DNA: TGCGCCTGCAGACAAGGTGGGGAAGCTTTCTTT.

This clonotype has more than one count but fewer than ten. The junction departs from the called germline gene at one end, perhaps through a read error. This CDR3 is CPSSLAEMGMNTGAFF. CDR3 coding DNA: TGTCCGAGCAGCTTAGCGGAGATGGGGATGAACACTGGAGCTTTCTTT. V is TRBV11-2 and J is TRBJ1-1; D not certain. The CDR3 is 16 residues long. The germline CDR1 and CDR2 sequences are SGHAT and FQNNGV.

Points on this clonotype: With a much larger clone just one base away, this may be a read error. The CDR3 DNA reads as TGTGTCAGCAGCTTGCTACGGCTCTATGGCTACACCTTC. Translation: CVSSLLRLYGYTF. The chain combines TRBV5-6 with TRBJ1-2; D unresolved. Germline loops: CDR1 SGHDT, CDR2 YYEEEE. This CDR3 contains 13 residues.

Comments on this clonotype: Germline and junction disagree at one end, which may indicate a read error. This chain uses TRBV13 with TRBJ1-2, with a possible D match to TRBD1 (5 bases). The CDR3 is 13 residues long. Germline V CDR1 and CDR2: PRHDT, FYEKMQ (reference sequence). The CDR3 loop is CASSLGQDDGYTF. Here the CDR3 DNA reads TGTGCCAGCAGCTTAGGACAGGATGATGGTTACACCTTC.

Of note for this clonotype: An end of the junction does not agree with germline; a read error may underlie this. This sequence joins TRBV11-2 and TRBJ1-2; D is ambiguous. This CDR3 comprises 13 residues. Germline V gene data show CDR1 as SGHAT and CDR2 as FQNNGV. CDR3 sequence: CTSSFGPADGYTF. Written as DNA, the CDR3 is TGTACCAGCAGCTTTGGGCCGGCTGATGGCTACACCTTC. The entire variable domain, with the rest obtained from reference TRBV11-2 and TRBJ1-2, is as follows: EAGVAQSPRYKIIEKRQSVAFWCNPISGHATLYWYQQILGQGPKLLIQFQNNGVVDDSQLPKDRFSAERLKGVDSTLKIQPAKLEDSAVYLCTSSFGPADGYTFGSGTRLTVV.

Notes on this clonotype: One end of the junction varies from germline; a read error may be responsible. V is TRBV4-2 and J is TRBJ1-2, with D tentatively TRBD1 (6 bases). The CDR3 is 18 amino acids. The germline V gene has CDR1 LGHNA and CDR2 YNFKEQ. In DNA, the CDR3 is TGTGCCAACAGCCAAGAACCGGGCCTAGGACAGTTTAACTATGGCTACACCTTC. The encoded protein is CANSQEPGLGQFNYGYTF.

The rearrangement uses TRBV4-2 and TRBJ2-2, with 11 positions matching TRBD2. V was clipped by 0 bases and J by 3 bases; unmatched bases: 3. CDR1 is LGHNA and CDR2 is YNFKEQ in the germline V gene. This CDR3 spans 17 amino acids. The CDR3 DNA follows: TGTGCCAGCAGCCAAGAGTTACTAGCGGGAGACACCGGGGAGCTGTTTTTT. It encodes CASSQELLAGDTGELFF.

About this clonotype: One end of the junction is discordant with germline, which a read error may explain. V gene TRBV14 combines with J gene TRBJ1-6; D may be TRBD1 (5 bases). This CDR3 is built from 14 residues. CDR1 is SGHDN and CDR2 is FVKESK in the germline V gene. CDR3 in amino acids: CARSQDRGISPLNF. The CDR3 DNA reads as TGTGCCAGAAGCCAAGATCGGGGGATATCACCCCTCAACTTT.

V usage is TRBV4-1 and J usage is TRBJ2-5; TRBD2 matches at 11 bases. The CDR3 totals 17 residues. Germline assignment: CDR1 MGHRA and CDR2 YSYEKL. Trimming at V came to 0 bases and at J to 5 bases, leaving 8 bases not matched to a gene. The CDR3 DNA sequence: TGCGCCAGCAGCCAAGATGATAGCGGGGGGGCCGGGGAGACCCAGTACTTC. It is translated as CASSQDDSGGAGETQYF.

As regards this clonotype: At one boundary the junction diverges from the germline segment, which might be a read error. The rearrangement links TRBV6-6 to TRBJ1-1; D call uncertain. Germline-derived CDR1 and CDR2 are MNHNY and SVGAGI (reference sequence). The CDR3 spans 17 residues. The CDR3 loop reads CASRRNLWATTNTETFF. The CDR3 nucleotides are TGTGCCAGCCGACGCAACCTTTGGGCGACAACGAACACTGAAACTTTCTTT.

This clonotype was observed once. One end of the junction varies from germline; a read error may be responsible. This sequence joins TRBV11-3 and TRBJ1-3; weak D call: TRBD1 (6 bases). This CDR3 has 15 amino acids. CDR1 and CDR2 (germline): SGHNT, YENEEA. In DNA, the CDR3 is TGTGCTTGCAGCTTAGAAGGGACAATCGGAAACACCGTATATTTT. It specifies CACSLEGTIGNTVYF.

This clonotype has at least ten counts. The genes are TRBV29-1 and TRBJ2-7; D gene uncertain. With 6 bases removed from V and 2 bases from J, the gap between germline ends came to 11 bases. The V gene's germline CDR1 is SQVTM and CDR2 ANQGSEA. The CDR3 runs 12 residues. The CDR3 here is CSVRNVTYEQYF. The CDR3 DNA sequence: TGCAGCGTGAGGAACGTCACCTACGAGCAGTACTTC.

This clonotype was counted many times. This rearrangement joins TRBV5-1 to TRBJ2-7; 8 positions agree with TRBD1. The CDR3 length is 17 residues. Germline CDR1 is SGHRS and CDR2 is YFSETQ. V lost 4 bases to trimming and J lost 0 bases; unmatched junction nucleotides: 12. The CDR3 bases are TGCGCCAGCAGCCCCCCGAGGACAGGGCCTTTCTCCTACGAGCAGTACTTC. It encodes CASSPPRTGPFSYEQYF.